This TCR beta chain was documented in a study of identifying expanded T cells in peripheral blood. The study's findings and limits: Differentially abundant clones: around 1.2 between replicates, just under 17 at about 13 days, 18 to 20 at four. Across healthy donors, higher total template counts meant significantly greater approximately two-week count variance.

No infections or other immune events were documented during collection. This CDR3 comprises 16 residues. J gave up 5 bases and V 0 bases, and 8 bases lay outside the gene matches. Germline V gene lookup returns CDR1 ENHRY and CDR2 SYGVKD. Remarks on this clone: The antigen is unknown.

Libraries were prepared by immunoSEQ multiplex PCR; TCRdb keeps only in-frame clonotypes and omits some of them. This table holds roughly 100,000 clones, around 88% found once. Sequenced sample: blood. The chain couples TRBV10-3 to TRBJ1-2; 8 positions match TRBD1. The sequence derives from a person between 18 and 75 years old in good health. The CDR3 sequence is CAISESAQGARYGYTF. CDR3 DNA sequence: TGTGCCATCAGTGAGTCGGCCCAGGGGGCGAGGTATGGCTACACCTTC.